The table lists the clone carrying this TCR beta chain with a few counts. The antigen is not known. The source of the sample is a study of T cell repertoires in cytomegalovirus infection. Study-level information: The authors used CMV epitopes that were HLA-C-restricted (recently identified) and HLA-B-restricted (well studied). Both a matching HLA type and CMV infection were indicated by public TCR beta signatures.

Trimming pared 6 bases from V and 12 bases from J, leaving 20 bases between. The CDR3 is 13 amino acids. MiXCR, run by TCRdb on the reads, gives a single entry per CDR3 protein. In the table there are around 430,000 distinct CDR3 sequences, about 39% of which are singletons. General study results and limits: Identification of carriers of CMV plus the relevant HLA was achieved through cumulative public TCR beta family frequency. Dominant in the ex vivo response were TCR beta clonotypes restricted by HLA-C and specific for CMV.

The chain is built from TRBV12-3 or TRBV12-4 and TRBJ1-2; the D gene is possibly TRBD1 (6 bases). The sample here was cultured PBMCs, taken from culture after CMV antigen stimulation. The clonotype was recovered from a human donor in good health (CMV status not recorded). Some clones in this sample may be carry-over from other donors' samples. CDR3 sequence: CASSPRDTGRNTF. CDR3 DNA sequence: TGTGCCAGCAGCCCAAGGGACACTGGGCGGAACACCTTC.